Each of the 4 T cell receptor beta chains below was sequenced from the same sample in a study of blood T cell repertoires in COVID-19. Profiling relied on immunoSEQ multiplex PCR, and the TCRdb table lists in-frame clones only, not all of them. The repertoire includes about 70,000 clones, more than 75% of them detected once, and 4% to 5.5% sits in the top ten. Sequencing used peripheral blood. These receptors were obtained from a man over 45 with active COVID-19.

This sequence joins TRBV5-1 and TRBJ2-1; 9 bases agree with TRBD2. Germline V gene lookup returns CDR1 SGHRS and CDR2 YFSETQ. The CDR3 contains 15 residues. The junction had 7 bases not matched to a gene; V was cut back by 6 bases and J by 3 bases. The CDR3 DNA sequence: TGCGCCAGCATGCCGGGTAGCGGGGGCTACAATGAGCAGTTCTTC. The encoded protein is CASMPGSGGYNEQFF.

This sequence joins TRBV10-3 and TRBJ1-5, with 9 bases fitting TRBD1. Trimming cost V 4 bases and J 6 bases; bases outside gene matches: 4. CDR3 length: 14 residues. Germline V CDR1 and CDR2: ENHRY, SYGVKD. The CDR3 reads CAISGDREAQPQHF. The DNA for the CDR3 is TGTGCCATCAGTGGGGACAGGGAGGCTCAGCCCCAGCATTTT.

The chain carries TRBV7-2 and TRBJ1-5; 8 nucleotides align to TRBD1. The germline V gene encodes CDR1 SGHTA and CDR2 FQGNSA. The CDR3 loop spans 16 amino acids. V dropped 5 bases and J dropped 7; count of bases not matched to a gene: 13. CDR3 amino acids: CASSPAGTGVGQPQHF. The CDR3 DNA follows: TGTGCCAGCAGCCCAGCCGGGACAGGAGTGGGCCAGCCCCAGCATTTT.

The chain joins TRBV29-1 to TRBJ1-2, with 10 bases identical to TRBD1. Germline assignment: CDR1 SQVTM and CDR2 ANQGSEA. The CDR3 runs 15 residues. J lost 1 base, V lost 4 bases, and 6 bases had no gene match. CDR3 DNA: TGCAGCGTTGCAATCGGGACAGGGGTTAACTATGGCTACACCTTC. Translation gives CSVAIGTGVNYGYTF.